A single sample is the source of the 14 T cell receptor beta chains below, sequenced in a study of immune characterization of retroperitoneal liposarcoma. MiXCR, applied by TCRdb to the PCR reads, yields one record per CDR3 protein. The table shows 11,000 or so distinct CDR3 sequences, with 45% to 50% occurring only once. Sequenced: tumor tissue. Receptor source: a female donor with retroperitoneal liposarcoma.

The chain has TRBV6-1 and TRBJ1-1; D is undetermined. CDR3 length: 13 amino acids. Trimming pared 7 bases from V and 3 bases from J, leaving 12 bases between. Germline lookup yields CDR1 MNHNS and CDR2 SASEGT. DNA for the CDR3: TGTGCCAGCACCCGAGAGCTGGACACTGAAGCTTTCTTT. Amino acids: CASTRELDTEAFF.

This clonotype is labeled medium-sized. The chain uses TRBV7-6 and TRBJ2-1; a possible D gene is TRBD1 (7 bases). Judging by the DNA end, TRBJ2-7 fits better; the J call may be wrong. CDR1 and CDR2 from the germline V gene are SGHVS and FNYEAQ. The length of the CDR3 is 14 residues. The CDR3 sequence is CASSLRQGGYEQYF. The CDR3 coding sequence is TGTGCCAGCAGCTTACGCCAGGGGGGATACGAGCAGTACTTC.

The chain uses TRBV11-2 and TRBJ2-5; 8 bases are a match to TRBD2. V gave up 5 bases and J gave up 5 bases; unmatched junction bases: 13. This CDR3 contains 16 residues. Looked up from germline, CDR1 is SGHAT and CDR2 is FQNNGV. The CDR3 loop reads CASSPRGEGFAETQYF. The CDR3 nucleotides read TGTGCCAGCAGCCCGCGGGGGGAGGGCTTCGCGGAGACCCAGTACTTC.

The CDR3 loop reads CASSSGTPYEQYF. CDR3 DNA sequence: TGTGCCAGCAGCTCCGGGACTCCCTACGAGCAGTACTTC. The genes are TRBV11-3 and TRBJ2-4; D may be TRBD2 (6 bases). The end of the DNA is better explained by TRBJ2-7, so the J call may be wrong. CDR1 and CDR2 from the germline V gene are SGHNT and YENEEA. The CDR3 has 13 residues.

CDR3: CATSTRDEGLWGYTF. CDR3 in DNA: TGTGCCACCAGTACCAGGGACGAGGGGCTGTGGGGCTACACCTTC. The gene calls are TRBV24-1 and TRBJ1-2, with a possible D match to TRBD1 (5 bases). Germline V gene lookup returns CDR1 KGHDR and CDR2 SFDVKD. This CDR3 is 15 amino acids long. Trimming took 6 bases from V and 8 from J, leaving 21 bases between them.

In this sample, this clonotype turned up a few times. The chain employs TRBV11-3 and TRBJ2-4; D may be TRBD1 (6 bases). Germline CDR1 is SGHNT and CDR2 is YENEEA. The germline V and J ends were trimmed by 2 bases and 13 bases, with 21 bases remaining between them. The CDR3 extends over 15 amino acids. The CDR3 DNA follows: TGTGCCAGCAGCTTAAAGGGGGACCTCTACAATGAGCAGTACTTC. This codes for CASSLKGDLYNEQYF.

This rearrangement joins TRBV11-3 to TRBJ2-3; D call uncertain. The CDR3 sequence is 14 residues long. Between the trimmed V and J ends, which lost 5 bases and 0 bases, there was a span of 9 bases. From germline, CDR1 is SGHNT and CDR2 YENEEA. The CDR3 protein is CASSVHGSTDTQYF. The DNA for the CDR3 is TGTGCCAGCAGCGTACACGGTAGCACAGATACGCAGTATTTT.

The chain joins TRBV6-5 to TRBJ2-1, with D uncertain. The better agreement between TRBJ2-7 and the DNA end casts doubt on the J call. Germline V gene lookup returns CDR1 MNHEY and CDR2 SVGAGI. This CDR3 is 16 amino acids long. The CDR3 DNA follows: TGTGCCAGCAGTTACTCGAATCCAGCACGGTCCTACGAGCAGTACTTC. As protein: CASSYSNPARSYEQYF.

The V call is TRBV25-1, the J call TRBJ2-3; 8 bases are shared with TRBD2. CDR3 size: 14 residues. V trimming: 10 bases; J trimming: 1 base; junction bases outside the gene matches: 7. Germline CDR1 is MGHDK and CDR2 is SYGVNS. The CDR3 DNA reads TGTGCCACCCGGGGGGGGGTGGGCACAGATACGCAGTATTTT. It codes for CATRGGVGTDTQYF.

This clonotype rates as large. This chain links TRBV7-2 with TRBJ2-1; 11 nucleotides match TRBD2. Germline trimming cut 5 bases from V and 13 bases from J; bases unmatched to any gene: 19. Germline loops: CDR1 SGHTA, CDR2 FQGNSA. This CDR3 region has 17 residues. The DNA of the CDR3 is TGTGCCAGCAGCGACGTAGCGGGAGGGCTTCAAGGAGAGACCCAGTTCTTC. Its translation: CASSDVAGGLQGETQFF.

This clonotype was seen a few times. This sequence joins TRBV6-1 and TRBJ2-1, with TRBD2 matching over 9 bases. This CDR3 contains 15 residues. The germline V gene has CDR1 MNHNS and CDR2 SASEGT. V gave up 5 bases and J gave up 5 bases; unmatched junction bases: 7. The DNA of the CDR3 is TGTGCCAGCAGTCAGATAGCGGGAGCAAACAATGAGCAGTTCTTC. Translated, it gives CASSQIAGANNEQFF.

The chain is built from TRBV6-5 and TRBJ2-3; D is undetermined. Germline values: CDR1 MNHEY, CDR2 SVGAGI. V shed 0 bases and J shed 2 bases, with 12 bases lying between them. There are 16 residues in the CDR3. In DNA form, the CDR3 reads TGTGCCAGCAGTTACTCGTCACCACGAAACACAGATACGCAGTATTTT. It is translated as CASSYSSPRNTDTQYF.

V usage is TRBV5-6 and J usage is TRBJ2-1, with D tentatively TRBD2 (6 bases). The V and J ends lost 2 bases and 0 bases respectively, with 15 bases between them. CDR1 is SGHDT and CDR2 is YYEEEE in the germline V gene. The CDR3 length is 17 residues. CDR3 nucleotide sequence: TGTGCCAGCAGCTTCATTGGAGGGCTGAGCTCCTACAATGAGCAGTTCTTC. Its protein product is CASSFIGGLSSYNEQFF.

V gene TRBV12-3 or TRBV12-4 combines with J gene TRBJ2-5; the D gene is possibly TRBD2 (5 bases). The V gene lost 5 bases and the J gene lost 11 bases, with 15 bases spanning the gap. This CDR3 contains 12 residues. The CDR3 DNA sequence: TGTGCCAGCAGTCCCTCCGATTGGGAGCAGTACTTC. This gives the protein CASSPSDWEQYF.